A single sample gave rise to the 21 T cell receptor beta chains below, sequenced in a study of radiotherapy plus CTLA-4 blockade in lung cancer. Using immunoSEQ multiplex PCR, the repertoire was profiled, and TCRdb retains in-frame clones only, with some absent. Found here are 30,000 to 35,000 clones, roughly 70% of them singletons; the top ten hold 4%. The sequencing here drew on peripheral blood, taken from a patient treated with radiotherapy plus ipilimumab. The origin of the receptors is a human donor with non-small cell lung cancer who had stable disease on radiotherapy plus ipilimumab.

This clone was picked up a small number of times. The CDR3 DNA sequence: TGTGCCAGCTCACGTATAGGAGAGACCCAGTACTTC. This sequence encodes CASSRIGETQYF. The chain links TRBV18 to TRBJ2-5; D is unclear. The CDR3 runs 12 residues. Trimming took off 4 bases at V and 4 bases at J, with 7 bases between the two ends. Germline V lookup: CDR1 KGHSH, CDR2 LQKENI.

This clone showed up just a few times. This rearrangement joins TRBV19 to TRBJ2-6; weak D call: TRBD2 (5 bases). Trimming stripped 4 bases from V and 0 bases from J, with 16 bases between. Per germline, CDR1 LNHDA and CDR2 SQIVND (reference sequence). CDR3 length: 18 residues. For the CDR3, the DNA is TGTGCCAGTAGTAGCATTCGGGGTCCGAGCTCTGGGGCCAACGTCCTGACTTTC. Translating gives CASSSIRGPSSGANVLTF.

The V gene is TRBV19, the J gene TRBJ2-3; 7 bases are shared with TRBD2. Unmatched junction bases numbered 23, after V lost 5 bases and J lost 6 bases. Per germline, CDR1 LNHDA and CDR2 SQIVND (reference sequence). This CDR3 contains 19 residues. The CDR3 region is CASSRGLFSPAQLPDTQYF. The CDR3 bases are TGTGCCAGTAGTCGGGGACTATTTTCCCCCGCGCAACTTCCTGATACGCAGTATTTT.

The chain combines TRBV7-8 with TRBJ1-3; D not resolved. The CDR3 extends over 17 amino acids. Trimming took 4 bases from V and 0 from J, leaving 16 bases between them. CDR1 and CDR2 from the germline V gene are SGHVS and FQNEAQ. DNA for the CDR3: TGTGCCAGCAGCTCCCTGGCGGCAAGTCTCTCTGGAAACACCATATATTTT. The encoded protein is CASSSLAASLSGNTIYF. The full variable domain, with the rest looked up from reference TRBV7-8 and TRBJ1-3, is GAGVSQSPRYKVAKRGQDVALRCDPISGHVSLFWYQQALGQGPEFLTYFQNEAQLDKSGLPSDRFFAERPEGSVSTLKIQRTQQEDSAVYLCASSSLAASLSGNTIYFGEGSWLTVV.

V is TRBV6-1 and J is TRBJ1-5; D uncertain. The CDR3 has 13 amino acids. Trimming stripped 6 bases from V and 0 bases from J, with 6 bases between. Germline CDR1 MNHNS, CDR2 SASEGT. CDR3 loop: CASRGSSNQPQHF. Written as DNA, the CDR3 is TGTGCCAGCAGAGGGAGTAGCAATCAGCCCCAGCATTTT.

Worth noting for this clone: At one end the junction does not follow the germline gene, possibly because of a read error. The chain is built from TRBV2 and TRBJ2-3; 14 bases are a match to TRBD2. Germline lookup yields CDR1 SNHLY and CDR2 FYNNEI. The CDR3 is 15 residues long. The CDR3 nucleotides read TGTGCCGGCAGCCCGGGACTAGCGGGAGCAGATACGCAGTATTTT. Amino acid sequence: CAGSPGLAGADTQYF.

J is TRBJ1-2 and V is TRBV18; maybe TRBD1 (5 bases). Germline CDR1 reads KGHSH; CDR2 reads LQKENI. Trimming took off 2 bases at V and 6 bases at J, with 13 bases between the two ends. The CDR3 runs 14 residues. The CDR3 is CASSPGQGMDGYTF. The CDR3 nucleotides are TGTGCCAGCTCACCAGGGCAGGGCATGGATGGCTACACCTTC.

J is TRBJ2-5 and V is TRBV5-6; 8 bases align to TRBD2. Germline V gene lookup returns CDR1 SGHDT and CDR2 YYEEEE. Unmatched junction bases numbered 8, after V lost 4 bases and J lost 9 bases. There are 13 residues in the CDR3. CDR3 bases: TGTGCCAGCAGCCCCGGGAGGGCAACGGCCCAGTACTTC. Its translation is CASSPGRATAQYF.

V gene TRBV5-4 combines with J gene TRBJ2-7; D might be TRBD2 (7 bases). The CDR3 totals 15 residues. Trimming removed 3 bases from V and 2 bases from J, with 15 bases in between. Germline V CDR1 and CDR2: SGHNT, YYREEE (reference sequence). CDR3 sequence: CASSSGASGTYEQYF. The CDR3 region has the DNA TGTGCCAGCAGCTCGGGGGCTAGCGGAACCTACGAGCAGTACTTC.

The J gene is TRBJ1-4, the V gene TRBV10-3; D is unclear. The CDR3 sequence is 13 residues long. Trimming cost V 6 bases and J 7 bases, with 12 bases left between them. In germline, CDR1 is ENHRY, CDR2 SYGVKD. Here the CDR3 DNA reads TGTGCCATCAGCGACCCTACGGGTGAAAAACTGTTTTTT. Encoded protein: CAISDPTGEKLFF.

The chain employs TRBV28 and TRBJ2-1, with D perhaps matching TRBD2 (6 bases). The CDR3 totals 15 residues. CDR1 and CDR2 from the germline V gene are MDHEN and SYDVKM. V was pared by 5 bases and J by 5 bases, with 16 bases between. The DNA of the CDR3 is TGTGCCAGCAGTACTAGCAGCCCTACGAACAATGAGCAGTTCTTC. Residues: CASSTSSPTNNEQFF.

Note on this clone: This sequence may be a read error, since a much larger clone differs from it by one base. V is TRBV6-5 and J is TRBJ2-7; 9 nucleotides match TRBD1. CDR1 is MNHEY and CDR2 is SVGAGI in the germline V gene. The CDR3 length is 15 residues. The junction had 6 bases not matched to a gene; V was cut back by 6 bases and J by 0 bases. The CDR3 DNA is TGTGCCAGCAGCTCCGGGACAGGGAGCTCCTACGAGCAGTACTTC. Protein product: CASSSGTGSSYEQYF.

The chain recombines TRBV6-1 with TRBJ2-7, with D maybe TRBD2 (5 bases). Germline assignment: CDR1 MNHNS and CDR2 SASEGT. The CDR3 has 12 residues. Trimming stripped 11 bases from V and 2 bases from J, with 13 bases between. The CDR3 DNA reads as TGTGCCGGCGGACGGGAAACCTACGAGCAGTACTTC. Its translation: CAGGRETYEQYF.

The chain has TRBV11-3 and TRBJ2-5; the match to TRBD2 covers 7 bases. CDR3 length: 15 residues. The V gene's germline CDR1 is SGHNT and CDR2 YENEEA. The J segment lost 4 bases and the V segment lost 7 bases, leaving 12 bases of the junction unmatched. The CDR3 DNA reads as TGTGCCAGCACCGGAAGCGGGATAAGTTTAGAGACCCAGTACTTC. Translation gives CASTGSGISLETQYF. Using reference TRBV11-3 and TRBJ2-5 for the parts outside the CDR3, the full variable domain is EAGVVQSPRYKIIEKKQPVAFWCNPISGHNTLYWYLQNLGQGPELLIRYENEEAVDDSQLPKDRFSAERLKGVDSTLKIQPAELGDSAVYLCASTGSGISLETQYFGPGTRLLVL.

The CDR3 DNA sequence: TGTGCCAGCACCTTGACTAGCGGGAGGGCCGGGACCGGGGAGCTGTTTTTT. Protein: CASTLTSGRAGTGELFF. V usage is TRBV7-6 and J usage is TRBJ2-2; 14 bases line up with TRBD2. The trim removed 7 bases at V and 5 bases at J, leaving 9 bases unmatched. The CDR3 loop spans 17 amino acids. The V gene's germline CDR1 is SGHVS and CDR2 FNYEAQ.

In its sample, this clone was seen once. J is TRBJ2-7 and V is TRBV7-6; tentatively, D is TRBD1 (5 bases). Trimming stripped 6 bases from V and 4 bases from J, with 13 bases between. The length of the CDR3 is 13 residues. Per the germline V gene, CDR1 is SGHVS and CDR2 is FNYEAQ. In nucleotides, the CDR3 is TGTGCCAGCAGTTTCTCGACAGAATACGAGCAGTACTTC. Protein product: CASSFSTEYEQYF.

The V gene is TRBV7-3, the J gene TRBJ1-3; no clear D gene. Germline loops: CDR1 SGHTA, CDR2 FQGTGA. V dropped 1 base and J dropped 0 bases, with 10 bases sitting between them. This CDR3 comprises 16 residues. CDR3 sequence (DNA): TGTGCCAGCAGCTTAAGACGCCCCAACTCTGGAAACACCATATATTTT. It codes for CASSLRRPNSGNTIYF.

By share of the sample, this clone is medium-sized (0.01 to 0.1%). J is TRBJ1-2 and V is TRBV5-6; D gene uncertain. The CDR3 has 13 amino acids. The V gene lost 0 bases and the J gene lost 2 bases, with 5 bases spanning the gap. Germline V gene data show CDR1 as SGHDT and CDR2 as YYEEEE. The DNA for the CDR3 is TGTGCCAGCAGCTTGGGACAAAACTATGGCTACACCTTC. Translation gives CASSLGQNYGYTF.

A few counts support this clone. This chain links TRBV4-1 with TRBJ2-3; tentatively, D is TRBD2 (5 bases). V was clipped by 0 bases and J by 5 bases, with 12 bases between them. The CDR3 runs 15 residues. In germline, CDR1 is MGHRA, CDR2 YSYEKL. The CDR3 nucleotides are TGCGCCAGCAGCCAAGATTGGGAGCTAGTAGATACGCAGTATTTT. It translates to CASSQDWELVDTQYF.

The genes are TRBV5-1 and TRBJ2-5; 8 bases are shared with TRBD2. V gave up 4 bases and J gave up 2 bases; unmatched junction bases: 4. The CDR3 has 14 residues. Germline V lookup: CDR1 SGHRS, CDR2 YFSETQ. CDR3 loop: CASSRASGQETQYF. CDR3 nucleotides: TGCGCCAGCAGCCGGGCTAGCGGGCAAGAGACCCAGTACTTC.

The chain carries TRBV2 and TRBJ1-3, with 9 bases matching TRBD1. Losses at the gene ends were 6 bases for V and 3 bases for J; bases not matched to a gene: 3. This CDR3 has 14 amino acids. CDR1 and CDR2 (germline): SNHLY, FYNNEI. The CDR3 DNA sequence: TGTGCCAGCAGGATGACAGGGGGTGGAAACACCATATATTTT. This encodes CASRMTGGGNTIYF.